This record concerns one T cell receptor (beta chain) sequence. Its antigen remains unidentified. This CDR3 is built from 11 residues. CDR1 and CDR2 (germline): SGHTA, FQGNSA. V gave up 3 bases and J gave up 3 bases, with 2 bases separating them. The record originates from a study of high-grade serous ovarian cancer treatment subgroups. Study context: Each sample yielded on average around 7,000 unique TCR beta rearrangements from approximately 15,000 reads. Study results and limitations: Different patients shared almost no repertoire; same-patient tumors shared about 0.1 to 0.8. TCR relatedness rose with neoantigen level and trended with mutation load. The analyses considered CDR3 and ignored CDR1 and CDR2.

Tumor samples were taken before definitive surgery or chemotherapy. Only in-frame clones appear in the TCRdb table, and some are missing; sequencing was by immunoSEQ multiplex PCR. The table includes roughly 2,000 clones, around three fifths detected once. Material: tumor tissue. The chain couples TRBV7-2 to TRBJ2-5, with D unresolved. This clonotype originated in a human donor with high-grade serous ovarian cancer. CDR3: CASSFKETQYF. The DNA of the CDR3 is TGTGCCAGCAGCTTTAAAGAGACCCAGTACTTC.